The entry below describes one T cell receptor (beta chain). Its specificity is unknown. This entry comes from a study of T cell repertoires in cytomegalovirus infection. Study as a whole: Carrying CMV and the relevant HLA type showed in public TCR beta signatures.

V lost 7 bases to trimming and J lost 4 bases; unmatched junction nucleotides: 7. The CDR3 has 14 amino acids. MiXCR, applied by TCRdb to the reads, yields one record per CDR3 protein. The profile covers about 230,000 distinct CDR3 sequences, with roughly 23% appearing a single time and 18% taken by the ten largest. Study-wide results and limits: HLA-C-restricted CMV-specific TCR beta clonotypes were dominant in the ex vivo response. Adding up the frequency of public TCR beta families identified people who carried CMV plus the relevant HLA.

This chain connects TRBV12-3 or TRBV12-4 to TRBJ2-1, with 7 bases identical to TRBD1. The clonotype comes from a human donor in good health (CMV status not recorded). Some clones in this sample may be carry-over from other donors' samples. Sequencing input: CD8+ T cells from PBMCs. CDR3 residues: CASNDRERYNEQFF. The CDR3, as DNA: TGTGCCAGCAACGACAGGGAGCGGTACAATGAGCAGTTCTTC.